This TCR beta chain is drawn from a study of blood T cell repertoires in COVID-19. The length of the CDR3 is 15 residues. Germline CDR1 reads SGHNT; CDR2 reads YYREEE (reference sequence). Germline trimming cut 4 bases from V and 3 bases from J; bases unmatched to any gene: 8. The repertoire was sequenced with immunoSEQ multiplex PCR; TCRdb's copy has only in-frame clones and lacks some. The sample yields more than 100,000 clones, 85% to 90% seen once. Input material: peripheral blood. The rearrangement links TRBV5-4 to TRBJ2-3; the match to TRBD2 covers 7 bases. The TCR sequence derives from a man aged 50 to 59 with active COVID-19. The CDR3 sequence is CASSGKRGGTDTQYF. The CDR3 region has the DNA TGTGCCAGCAGCGGCAAGCGGGGAGGGACAGATACGCAGTATTTT.